This T cell receptor (beta chain) originates from a study of cytomegalovirus exposure and HLA in healthy donors. The study's findings and limits: Indistinguishable V segments, including TRBV6-2 and TRBV6-3, were excluded. Altogether, 150 to 200 TCR beta chains were recorded as cytomegalovirus-associated.

Comment on this clone: The antigen is unknown.

Germline V gene sequence: CDR1 MGHRA, CDR2 YSYEKL. CDR3 length: 14 amino acids. The ends lost 2 bases at V and 2 bases at J; junction bases unmatched: 2. Donors were ostensibly healthy at sampling, although undocumented immune exposures were probable. PCR was performed using 60 Vbeta and 13 Jbeta primers. Here immunoSEQ multiplex PCR was the method, and the copy in TCRdb shows in-frame clones only, minus some. The sample holds approximately 77,000 clones, around 80% seen once. The receptor's source is a male donor in good health and CMV-seropositive. Source material: PBMCs. The V call is TRBV4-1, the J call TRBJ2-5, with 7 bases matching TRBD1. DNA of the CDR3: TGCGCCAGCAGCCAACCGACAGGGCAAGAGACCCAGTACTTC. It yields the protein CASSQPTGQETQYF.